Listed below are T cell receptor beta chains from one sample, sequenced in a study of Graves' ophthalmopathy and Graves' hyperthyroidism. TCRdb passed the multiplex PCR reads through MiXCR, listing each CDR3 protein once. The sample holds about 160,000 distinct CDR3 sequences, 30% to 45% seen once. The sample was peripheral blood. The receptors originated from a man in his thirties or forties with Graves' ophthalmopathy. CDR3s include the opening cysteine and the closing phenylalanine or tryptophan. The D gene is left open where the match is weak. The listing skips clone size in some rows; elsewhere it reads once, few, many or a size class.

d_call: NA; v_call: TRBV6-1; clone_size: NA; j_call: TRBJ1-6; cdr3_nt: TGTGCCAGCAGTCAGGGATCGGGTGGTGATTCACCCCTCCACTTT; cdr3_aa: CASSQGSGGDSPLHF
d_call: NA; v_call: TRBV28; clone_size: NA; j_call: TRBJ1-1; cdr3_nt: TGTGCCAGCAGAGGACTAAACACTGAAGCTTTCTTT; cdr3_aa: CASRGLNTEAFF
d_call: TRBD2; v_call: TRBV13; clone_size: many; j_call: TRBJ2-7; cdr3_nt: TGTGCCAGCAGCTTAGCGGGCGGGAGACTCTCCTACGAGCAGTACTTC; cdr3_aa: CASSLAGGRLSYEQYF
d_call: NA; v_call: TRBV7-2; clone_size: NA; j_call: TRBJ2-5; cdr3_nt: TGTGCCAGCAGCTCCCGGAAGGGCGACCAAGAGACCCAGTACTTC; cdr3_aa: CASSSRKGDQETQYF
d_call: NA; v_call: TRBV6-2/TRBV6-3; clone_size: many; j_call: TRBJ2-5; cdr3_nt: TGTGCCAGCAGTTACTCCCAGAGCCAAGGGGTGGAGACCCAGTACTTC; cdr3_aa: CASSYSQSQGVETQYF
d_call: TRBD2; v_call: TRBV4-1; clone_size: few; j_call: TRBJ2-7; cdr3_nt: TGCGCCAGCAGCCAAGATAGAACTAGCGGCAACTACGAGCAGTACTTC; cdr3_aa: CASSQDRTSGNYEQYF
d_call: TRBD1; v_call: TRBV7-3; clone_size: many; j_call: TRBJ2-2; cdr3_nt: TGTGCCAGCAGCTTAAAACCCCCGGGACAGGGCCGCACCGGGGAGCTGTTTTTT; cdr3_aa: CASSLKPPGQGRTGELFF
d_call: TRBD1; v_call: TRBV30; clone_size: many; j_call: TRBJ1-1; cdr3_nt: TGTGCCTGGAATTTGGGACAGGGGGCTGGTGAAGCTTTCTTT; cdr3_aa: CAWNLGQGAGEAFF
d_call: NA; v_call: TRBV6-5; clone_size: NA; j_call: TRBJ1-1; cdr3_nt: TGTGCCAGCAGTTACTCGAGACCAACCGAAGGCTTTAGAGCTTTCTTT; cdr3_aa: CASSYSRPTEGFRAFF
d_call: NA; v_call: TRBV12-3/TRBV12-4; clone_size: many; j_call: TRBJ2-7; cdr3_nt: TGTGCCAGCAGCCCTGGGAGGGGACAGGACACCTACGAGCAGTACTTC; cdr3_aa: CASSPGRGQDTYEQYF
d_call: NA; v_call: TRBV10-3; clone_size: NA; j_call: TRBJ1-5; cdr3_nt: TGTGCCATCAGCCATGGCCCCCCCAGGACTGGCAATCAGCCCCAGCATTTT; cdr3_aa: CAISHGPPRTGNQPQHF
d_call: TRBD1; v_call: TRBV18; clone_size: many; j_call: TRBJ2-5; cdr3_nt: TGTGCCAGCTCATCCACAGGGGCTAACCAAGAGACCCAGTACTTC; cdr3_aa: CASSSTGANQETQYF
d_call: TRBD1; v_call: TRBV6-1; clone_size: many; j_call: TRBJ2-7; cdr3_nt: TGTGCCAGCAGTGAAGGGGACAGCTCCTACGAGCAGTACTTC; cdr3_aa: CASSEGDSSYEQYF
d_call: NA; v_call: TRBV2; clone_size: many; j_call: TRBJ2-2; cdr3_nt: TGTGCCAGCAGACCGGGACGAGACACCGGGGAGCTGTTTTTT; cdr3_aa: CASRPGRDTGELFF
d_call: TRBD1; v_call: TRBV11-1; clone_size: few; j_call: TRBJ1-1; cdr3_nt: TGTGCCAGCAGTCCCTCCCCGGGACAGCAGAACACTGAAGCTTTCTTT; cdr3_aa: CASSPSPGQQNTEAFF
d_call: NA; v_call: TRBV6-1; clone_size: many; j_call: TRBJ1-2; cdr3_nt: TGTGCCAGCAGTGAAGCGCTGCAGGGGATATATGGCTACACCTTC; cdr3_aa: CASSEALQGIYGYTF
d_call: NA; v_call: TRBV28; clone_size: few; j_call: TRBJ1-1; cdr3_nt: TGTGCCAGCAGGGCTAGGCAGGCGCGTGGCACTGAAGCTTTCTTT; cdr3_aa: CASRARQARGTEAFF
d_call: TRBD1; v_call: TRBV30; clone_size: NA; j_call: TRBJ1-2; cdr3_nt: TGTGCCTGGACTTATGGACAGGGAGATTATGGCTACACCTTC; cdr3_aa: CAWTYGQGDYGYTF
d_call: TRBD1; v_call: TRBV12-3/TRBV12-4; clone_size: many; j_call: TRBJ2-2; cdr3_nt: TGTGCCAGCAGCTGGGGACAGGGTTTTCGGGAGAGCGGGGAGCTGTTTTTT; cdr3_aa: CASSWGQGFRESGELFF
d_call: NA; v_call: TRBV6-2/TRBV6-3; clone_size: NA; j_call: TRBJ1-2; cdr3_nt: TGTGCCAGCAGTACGAACCTCTATGGCTACACCTTC; cdr3_aa: CASSTNLYGYTF
d_call: TRBD1; v_call: TRBV20-1; clone_size: NA; j_call: TRBJ1-2; cdr3_nt: TGCAGTGCTAGGGGACAGACGGATTATGGCTACACCTTC; cdr3_aa: CSARGQTDYGYTF
d_call: NA; v_call: TRBV12-3/TRBV12-4; clone_size: NA; j_call: TRBJ2-7; cdr3_nt: TGTGCCAGCAGTTTAGTCGTCACCTACGAGCAGTACTTC; cdr3_aa: CASSLVVTYEQYF
d_call: NA; v_call: TRBV12-3/TRBV12-4; clone_size: many; j_call: TRBJ2-5; cdr3_nt: TGTGCCAGCAGTTTCCGACACCAAGAGACCCAGTACTTC; cdr3_aa: CASSFRHQETQYF
d_call: NA; v_call: TRBV19; clone_size: many; j_call: TRBJ2-2; cdr3_nt: TGTGCCAGTAGTATATCCCGGGGGAACACCGGGGAGCTGTTTTTT; cdr3_aa: CASSISRGNTGELFF
d_call: NA; v_call: TRBV6-1; clone_size: once; j_call: TRBJ1-5; cdr3_nt: TGTGCCAGCAGCCCCACAGGGATGGGTCAGCCCCAGCATTTT; cdr3_aa: CASSPTGMGQPQHF
d_call: TRBD1; v_call: TRBV6-1; clone_size: NA; j_call: TRBJ1-3; cdr3_nt: TGTGCCAGCAGCCACACAGGGGTTGGAAACACCATATATTTT; cdr3_aa: CASSHTGVGNTIYF
d_call: TRBD2; v_call: TRBV27; clone_size: NA; j_call: TRBJ2-7; cdr3_nt: TGTGCCAGCAGTTCGCGATGGCTAGCGGGCTCCGAGCAGTACTTC; cdr3_aa: CASSSRWLAGSEQYF
d_call: NA; v_call: TRBV12-3/TRBV12-4; clone_size: few; j_call: TRBJ2-7; cdr3_nt: TGTGCCAGCAGACGAGGAGGGAGCGCCTACGAGCAGTACTTC; cdr3_aa: CASRRGGSAYEQYF
d_call: NA; v_call: TRBV30; clone_size: many; j_call: TRBJ2-7; cdr3_nt: TGTGCCTGGAGCCCCCTTTCGAACGAGCAGTACTTC; cdr3_aa: CAWSPLSNEQYF
d_call: NA; v_call: TRBV28; clone_size: many; j_call: TRBJ2-1; cdr3_nt: TGTGCCAGCAGTCCACCGTACTACAATGAGCAGTTCTTC; cdr3_aa: CASSPPYYNEQFF
d_call: TRBD1; v_call: TRBV28; clone_size: many; j_call: TRBJ1-1; cdr3_nt: TGTGCCAGCACCCACTCAACCGGAGGGACAGGATTAAACACTGAAGCTTTCTTT; cdr3_aa: CASTHSTGGTGLNTEAFF
d_call: NA; v_call: TRBV7-2; clone_size: many; j_call: TRBJ1-1; cdr3_nt: TGTGCCAGCAGCTTATCGCGACAGAACACTGAAGCTTTCTTT; cdr3_aa: CASSLSRQNTEAFF
d_call: NA; v_call: TRBV29-1; clone_size: NA; j_call: TRBJ1-1; cdr3_nt: TGCAGCGGCCAACGGGGCAGGGGATACACTGAAGCTTTCTTT; cdr3_aa: CSGQRGRGYTEAFF
d_call: NA; v_call: TRBV2; clone_size: NA; j_call: TRBJ1-5; cdr3_nt: TGTGCCAGCAGTGTAGACAGTTCCAATCAGCCCCAGCATTTT; cdr3_aa: CASSVDSSNQPQHF
d_call: NA; v_call: TRBV28; clone_size: NA; j_call: TRBJ1-6; cdr3_nt: NA; cdr3_aa: CASSSSDRANSPLHF
d_call: NA; v_call: TRBV10-3; clone_size: many; j_call: TRBJ1-5; cdr3_nt: TGTGCCATCAGTGAGTCGCAAAATCAGCCCCAGCATTTT; cdr3_aa: CAISESQNQPQHF
d_call: NA; v_call: TRBV6-2/TRBV6-3; clone_size: NA; j_call: TRBJ1-5; cdr3_nt: TGTGCCAGCAGTTACTTCGGGGGCCGTGGTCAGCCCCAGCATTTT; cdr3_aa: CASSYFGGRGQPQHF
d_call: NA; v_call: TRBV6-1; clone_size: NA; j_call: TRBJ1-1; cdr3_nt: TGTGCCAGCAGGCCGAGGGACACTAACACTGAAGCTTTCTTT; cdr3_aa: CASRPRDTNTEAFF
d_call: TRBD1; v_call: TRBV12-3/TRBV12-4; clone_size: NA; j_call: TRBJ1-1; cdr3_nt: TGTGCCAGCAGCCCGAGGACAGGGGTTAACACTGAAGCTTTCTTT; cdr3_aa: CASSPRTGVNTEAFF
d_call: NA; v_call: TRBV6-2/TRBV6-3; clone_size: NA; j_call: TRBJ2-7; cdr3_nt: TGTGCCAGCCTAAGTAGAGACAGTACCTACGAGCAGTACTTC; cdr3_aa: CASLSRDSTYEQYF
d_call: NA; v_call: TRBV2; clone_size: few; j_call: TRBJ2-2; cdr3_nt: TGTGCCAGCAGTAGAGTCCAGGGTTCCACCGGGGAGCTGTTTTTT; cdr3_aa: CASSRVQGSTGELFF
d_call: NA; v_call: TRBV28; clone_size: NA; j_call: TRBJ1-1; cdr3_nt: TGTGCCACCGCGGACTTCTTGGGCACTGAAGCTTTCTTT; cdr3_aa: CATADFLGTEAFF
d_call: NA; v_call: TRBV19; clone_size: NA; j_call: TRBJ2-7; cdr3_nt: TGTGCCAGTAGTATGAGGGGAACCTCCTACGAGCAGTACTTC; cdr3_aa: CASSMRGTSYEQYF
d_call: NA; v_call: TRBV11-2; clone_size: NA; j_call: TRBJ1-2; cdr3_nt: TGTGCCAGCAGCCTCAGACGACAGGATTTGGTCGGTTACTATGGCTACACCTTC; cdr3_aa: CASSLRRQDLVGYYGYTF
d_call: NA; v_call: TRBV6-2/TRBV6-3; clone_size: many; j_call: TRBJ2-7; cdr3_nt: TGTGCCAGCAGTTATATGAACTACGAGCAGTACTTC; cdr3_aa: CASSYMNYEQYF
d_call: NA; v_call: TRBV24-1; clone_size: many; j_call: TRBJ2-7; cdr3_nt: TGTGCCACCAGTGATTTGAGCGCGAATCGCTCCTACGAGCAGTACTTC; cdr3_aa: CATSDLSANRSYEQYF
d_call: NA; v_call: TRBV7-8; clone_size: many; j_call: TRBJ1-2; cdr3_nt: TGTGCCAGCAGCTTAGGTTCAGTGGGTACAGTGCTACAGGGCTACACCTTC; cdr3_aa: CASSLGSVGTVLQGYTF
d_call: NA; v_call: TRBV11-2; clone_size: NA; j_call: TRBJ2-5; cdr3_nt: TGTGCCAGCAGCAAAAGTACGGTGATCCAAGAGACCCAGTACTTC; cdr3_aa: CASSKSTVIQETQYF
d_call: TRBD2; v_call: TRBV10-3; clone_size: many; j_call: TRBJ2-7; cdr3_nt: TGTGCCATCAGCGACAGACCGGGGGGGGAGCAGTACTTC; cdr3_aa: CAISDRPGGEQYF
d_call: NA; v_call: TRBV4-3; clone_size: many; j_call: TRBJ2-7; cdr3_nt: TGCGCCAGCAGCCAAGATAGACAGGAGGCGCAGTACTTC; cdr3_aa: CASSQDRQEAQYF
d_call: TRBD1; v_call: TRBV12-3/TRBV12-4; clone_size: many; j_call: TRBJ2-5; cdr3_nt: TGTGCCAGCAGTTTGGACAGGGGAGAGACCCAGTACTTC; cdr3_aa: CASSLDRGETQYF
d_call: NA; v_call: TRBV11-1; clone_size: many; j_call: TRBJ2-7; cdr3_nt: TGTGCCAGCAGCCCCGCCGGAGGGACCCTCTCCTACGAGCAGTACTTC; cdr3_aa: CASSPAGGTLSYEQYF
d_call: TRBD2; v_call: TRBV6-1; clone_size: NA; j_call: TRBJ2-5; cdr3_nt: TGTGCCAGCAGCCCCAGGCTGGGTAGCGGGGTACAAGAGACCCAGTACTTC; cdr3_aa: CASSPRLGSGVQETQYF
d_call: TRBD1; v_call: TRBV6-1; clone_size: NA; j_call: TRBJ1-1; cdr3_nt: TGTGCCAGCAGAACCTCCGACAGGGGGAGGGGAGCTTTCTTT; cdr3_aa: CASRTSDRGRGAFF
d_call: NA; v_call: TRBV12-3/TRBV12-4; clone_size: NA; j_call: TRBJ2-5; cdr3_nt: TGTGCCAGCAGTTTGTCGGAAGGGAACCAGTACTTC; cdr3_aa: CASSLSEGNQYF
d_call: NA; v_call: TRBV5-1; clone_size: many; j_call: TRBJ2-7; cdr3_nt: TGCGCCAGCAGCTGGGCAGGAGACGAGCAGTACTTC; cdr3_aa: CASSWAGDEQYF
d_call: NA; v_call: TRBV11-2; clone_size: NA; j_call: TRBJ2-7; cdr3_nt: TGTGCCAGCAGCTTATGGGGAACCTCCTACGAGCAGTACTTC; cdr3_aa: CASSLWGTSYEQYF
d_call: TRBD1; v_call: TRBV28; clone_size: NA; j_call: TRBJ2-5; cdr3_nt: TGTGCCAGCGCCAGGGGGGGACAGGGGACACAAGAGACCCAGTACTTC; cdr3_aa: CASARGGQGTQETQYF
d_call: NA; v_call: TRBV15; clone_size: many; j_call: TRBJ2-7; cdr3_nt: TGTGCCACCAGCAGACGCGGCCCCGGCAGGGGGGTAGGCGAGCAGTACTTC; cdr3_aa: CATSRRGPGRGVGEQYF